What follows are 13 T cell receptor beta chains derived from one specimen sequenced in a study of long-term antiretroviral therapy in people with HIV. Survey level was the resolution at which the v3.0 immunoSEQ assay ran. Clones were sequenced by immunoSEQ multiplex PCR, and TCRdb holds only the in-frame ones, with some missing. There are roughly 28,000 clones in the sample; just under 80% occur only once, and 9.3% lies in the top ten. Sequenced material: unsorted PBMCs, taken 1.5 years before starting antiretroviral therapy. The receptors shown here come from a man younger than 35 with HIV.

CDR3 in DNA: TGTGCCAGCAGTCCTGGAACAGGGGGTAATGAAAAACTGTTTTTT. Its translation is CASSPGTGGNEKLFF. The chain has TRBV7-9 and TRBJ1-4, with TRBD1 matching over 8 bases. Trimming took 6 bases from V and 4 from J; bases not matched to a gene: 7. This CDR3 spans 15 amino acids. Looked up from germline, CDR1 is SEHNR and CDR2 is FQNEAQ (reference sequence).

The chain couples TRBV30 to TRBJ1-3, with 7 bases matching TRBD1. The CDR3 runs 15 residues. V lost 8 bases and J lost 0; bases outside the gene matches: 10. CDR1 GTSNPN and CDR2 SVGIG come from the germline V gene (reference sequence). The CDR3 DNA follows: TGTGCCCATTGGGTAAACAGGGGCTCTGGAAACACCATATATTTT. Protein sequence: CAHWVNRGSGNTIYF.

This clone was seen only a few times. V gene TRBV6-6 combines with J gene TRBJ2-7; D uncertain. This CDR3 has 14 residues. Germline values: CDR1 MNHNY, CDR2 SVGAGI (reference sequence). The germline V and J ends were trimmed by 2 bases and 3 bases, with 11 bases remaining between them. CDR3 region: CASSYHLDGYEQYF. In nucleotides, the CDR3 is TGTGCCAGCAGTTACCATTTGGACGGCTACGAGCAGTACTTC.

This chain connects TRBV6-4 to TRBJ2-3; D perhaps matches TRBD1 (6 bases). V was pared by 4 bases and J by 1 base, with 12 bases between. Germline loops: CDR1 MRHNA, CDR2 SNTAGT. This CDR3 contains 15 residues. The CDR3 coding sequence is TGTGCCAGCAGTGTGTATGGGGGCGGCACAGATACGCAGTATTTT. Translation: CASSVYGGGTDTQYF.

This clone appeared once. The chain uses TRBV7-9 and TRBJ1-5, with a tentative D call TRBD1 (6 bases). The germline V and J ends were trimmed by 0 bases and 0 bases, with 12 bases remaining between them. Per germline, CDR1 SEHNR and CDR2 FQNEAQ (reference sequence). The CDR3 is 17 residues long. CDR3 sequence reads: CASSLAGDIYSNQPQHF. The CDR3, as DNA: TGTGCCAGCAGCTTAGCGGGGGACATATATAGCAATCAGCCCCAGCATTTT.

The V call is TRBV7-8, the J call TRBJ2-1; D is unresolved. The CDR3 runs to 13 residues. Germline CDR1 SGHVS, CDR2 FQNEAQ. Trimming took 4 bases from V and 6 from J, leaving 10 bases between them. Written as DNA, the CDR3 is TGTGCCAGCAGCTCCCTAGGGTCCAATGAGCAGTTCTTC. The encoded protein is CASSSLGSNEQFF.

V gene TRBV6-1 combines with J gene TRBJ2-7; D uncertain. Trimming pared 3 bases from V and 3 bases from J, leaving 9 bases between. The CDR3 runs 13 residues. Germline V CDR1 and CDR2: MNHNS, SASEGT. In DNA, the CDR3 is TGTGCCAGCAGTGAGTTAGGGTACTACGAGCAGTACTTC. Its translation is CASSELGYYEQYF.

This chain connects TRBV29-1 to TRBJ1-2; 8 nucleotides line up with TRBD1. The CDR3 totals 16 residues. V shed 8 bases, J shed 0 bases, and the junction held 14 bases outside the gene matches. The germline V gene has CDR1 SQVTM and CDR2 ANQGSEA. DNA of the CDR3: TGCAGCTCGCTGGGGGGACAGGATATGACTAACTATGGCTACACCTTC. Translated: CSSLGGQDMTNYGYTF.

The chain employs TRBV4-1 and TRBJ2-1, with 8 bases that match TRBD2. Germline V gives CDR1 MGHRA, CDR2 YSYEKL. This CDR3 has 13 amino acids. The junction had 8 bases not matched to a gene; V was cut back by 4 bases and J by 12 bases. Here the CDR3 DNA reads TGCGCCAGCAGCCCTCGGGGGGGTTCTGCGCAGTTCTTC. It encodes CASSPRGGSAQFF.

This clone appeared once. The V and J genes are TRBV28 and TRBJ2-7; D might be TRBD2 (6 bases). The CDR3 totals 13 residues. V lost 7 bases, J lost 2 bases, and 12 bases lay in between. The germline gives CDR1 MDHEN, CDR2 SYDVKM. As DNA, the CDR3 is TGTGCCAGCACTATTAGCGGTCCCTACGAGCAGTACTTC. Translating it yields CASTISGPYEQYF.

The chain links TRBV11-2 to TRBJ2-7; tentative D call: TRBD2 (7 bases). Per the germline V gene, CDR1 is SGHAT and CDR2 is FQNNGV. The V gene lost 8 bases and the J gene lost 1 base, with 15 bases spanning the gap. The CDR3 contains 14 residues. The CDR3 spells CASGFAGASYEQYF. CDR3 nucleotides: TGTGCCAGCGGGTTCGCGGGGGCGTCCTACGAGCAGTACTTC. The full variable domain, rest sourced from reference TRBV11-2 and TRBJ2-7, is EAGVAQSPRYKIIEKRQSVAFWCNPISGHATLYWYQQILGQGPKLLIQFQNNGVVDDSQLPKDRFSAERLKGVDSTLKIQPAKLEDSAVYLCASGFAGASYEQYFGPGTRLTVT.

This clone was detected a few times. This rearrangement joins TRBV15 to TRBJ2-7, with a possible D match to TRBD2 (6 bases). The CDR3 runs 14 residues. Trimming took off 8 bases at V and 0 bases at J, with 14 bases between the two ends. Germline lookup yields CDR1 LNHNV and CDR2 YYDKDF (reference sequence). The CDR3 sequence: CATGEGLLSYEQYF. DNA of the CDR3: TGTGCCACCGGTGAGGGACTTCTCTCCTACGAGCAGTACTTC.

The chain uses TRBV12-5 and TRBJ1-6, with 10 bases lining up with TRBD1. There are 15 residues in the CDR3. Germline CDR1 reads LGHNT; CDR2 reads FRNRAP. Trimming cost V 4 bases and J 9 bases; bases outside gene matches: 6. CDR3 sequence: CASGSPTGGASPLHF. CDR3 DNA: TGTGCTAGTGGTTCGCCGACAGGGGGCGCTTCACCCCTCCACTTT.